Below are 23 T cell receptor beta chains sequenced from a single sample in a study of T cell responses to AZD1222 COVID-19 vaccine. Assay: immunoSEQ multiplex PCR; the TCRdb copy retains only in-frame clones and omits some. The sample consists of about 40,000 clones, 88% of them appearing once. Specimen: peripheral blood, collected 28 days after the second dose of the MenACWY control vaccine. All receptors come from an adult who received the MenACWY meningococcal vaccine as a control.

This sequence joins TRBV19 and TRBJ1-1; 8 bases are shared with TRBD1. This CDR3 is built from 15 residues. The V segment lost 5 bases and the J segment 4 bases; nucleotides outside the gene matches: 9. Germline assignment: CDR1 LNHDA and CDR2 SQIVND (reference sequence). The CDR3 here is CASSDRTGRVTEAFF. CDR3 in DNA: TGTGCCAGTAGTGACCGGACAGGGAGGGTCACTGAAGCTTTCTTT.

The chain joins TRBV19 to TRBJ1-2, with D hard to call. The CDR3 spans 12 residues. The V end was cut by 7 bases, the J end by 1 base, with 7 bases between. Germline CDR1 LNHDA, CDR2 SQIVND (reference sequence). CDR3 sequence reads: CASKGLNYGYTF. CDR3 in DNA: TGTGCCAGTAAAGGGCTTAACTATGGCTACACCTTC.

The rearrangement links TRBV2 to TRBJ1-5, with TRBD1 as a possible D gene (6 bases). The CDR3 extends over 17 amino acids. V lost 7 bases and J 2 bases, leaving 21 bases between the germline ends. Per germline, CDR1 SNHLY and CDR2 FYNNEI. The CDR3 DNA reads as TGTGCCAGCACCCTGGCCACACAGGGTATTGGCAATCAGCCCCAGCATTTT. Translated: CASTLATQGIGNQPQHF.

V is TRBV10-1 and J is TRBJ2-1; 9 bases align to TRBD2. Germline V CDR1 and CDR2: WNHNN, SYGVQD (reference sequence). The V and J ends lost 1 base and 3 bases, in that order; junction bases with no gene match: 4. The CDR3 consists of 16 residues. The CDR3 is CASSEFPSGVYNEQFF. CDR3 nucleotides: TGCGCCAGCAGTGAGTTTCCTAGCGGGGTCTACAATGAGCAGTTCTTC.

The CDR3 nucleotides read TGCGCCAGCAGCTTGCGAGCGAACACTGAAGCTTTCTTT. It yields the protein CASSLRANTEAFF. V is TRBV5-1 and J is TRBJ1-1; D not certain. Between the trimmed V and J ends, which lost 1 base and 1 base, there was a span of 5 bases. Per the germline V gene, CDR1 is SGHRS and CDR2 is YFSETQ. The CDR3 runs to 13 residues.

The V gene is TRBV29-1, the J gene TRBJ2-7; unclear D gene. There are 12 residues in the CDR3. Germline CDR1 reads SQVTM; CDR2 reads ANQGSEA. The V end lost 6 bases, the J end lost 3 bases, and 12 bases lay between the germline ends. In nucleotides, the CDR3 is TGCAGCGTGCTCGGAACCTACTACGAGCAGTACTTC. As protein: CSVLGTYYEQYF.

The rearrangement joins TRBV5-6 to TRBJ2-7; weak D call: TRBD1 (5 bases). Germline V gene sequence: CDR1 SGHDT, CDR2 YYEEEE. Deletions cut 3 bases from V and 4 bases from J, with 11 bases between. The CDR3 loop spans 13 amino acids. Here the CDR3 DNA reads TGTGCCAGCAGCTGGAAGGCAGGGTACGAGCAGTACTTC. It encodes CASSWKAGYEQYF.

This chain joins TRBV6-1 and TRBJ2-2; 10 nucleotides match TRBD1. CDR1 and CDR2 (germline): MNHNS, SASEGT. The CDR3 contains 15 residues. Trimming removed 2 bases from V and 5 bases from J; junction bases left unmatched: 2. The CDR3 reads CASSEPGQGTGELFF. The CDR3 DNA reads as TGTGCCAGCAGTGAACCGGGACAGGGGACCGGGGAGCTGTTTTTT.

The gene calls are TRBV7-8 and TRBJ2-7; D remains ambiguous. CDR3 size: 12 residues. Trimming stripped 1 base from V and 2 bases from J, with 3 bases between. Germline CDR1 and CDR2: SGHVS and FQNEAQ. The CDR3 region has the DNA TGTGCCAGCAGCTTAGGGGCCTACGAGCAGTACTTC. Its translation is CASSLGAYEQYF.

The chain employs TRBV9 and TRBJ1-4, with a tentative D call TRBD1 (6 bases). The CDR3 has 16 amino acids. V gave up 2 bases and J gave up 10 bases, with 21 bases separating them. Germline CDR1 SGDLS, CDR2 YYNGEE. CDR3 sequence reads: CASSVDPGARGGKLFF. The CDR3, as DNA: TGTGCCAGCAGCGTCGACCCGGGGGCCCGGGGGGGAAAACTGTTTTTT.

The chain is built from TRBV10-3 and TRBJ2-3; D gene ambiguous. V lost 6 bases, J lost 1 base, and 20 bases lay in between. Germline loops: CDR1 ENHRY, CDR2 SYGVKD. This CDR3 has 17 residues. The CDR3 here is CAISKALSTPGTDTQYF. For the CDR3, the DNA is TGTGCCATCAGCAAAGCTCTCTCGACGCCGGGCACAGATACGCAGTATTTT.

On this clone itself: Compared with germline, one end of the junction differs, possibly owing to a read error. V gene TRBV9 combines with J gene TRBJ2-7, with 8 bases matching TRBD2. There are 14 residues in the CDR3. From germline, CDR1 is SGDLS and CDR2 YYNGEE. The CDR3 DNA follows: TGTGCCAGCAGCCCGGGACTAGGCTCCGACGAGCAGTACTTC. Protein product: CASSPGLGSDEQYF.

The sample holds a few counts of this clone. V is TRBV19 and J is TRBJ1-1, with 8 nucleotides matching TRBD1. J was trimmed by 1 base and V by 5 bases; bases with no gene match: 6. Germline V gene sequence: CDR1 LNHDA, CDR2 SQIVND (reference sequence). The CDR3 length is 15 residues. The CDR3 region is CASSLYTGGNTEAFF. In DNA, the CDR3 is TGTGCCAGTAGTCTCTACACAGGGGGGAACACTGAAGCTTTCTTT.

The V gene is TRBV20-1, the J gene TRBJ2-2; 7 nucleotides align to TRBD2. Germline V gives CDR1 DFQATT, CDR2 SNEGSKA (reference sequence). The length of the CDR3 is 14 residues. The trim removed 3 bases at V and 6 bases at J, leaving 7 bases unmatched. Here the CDR3 DNA reads TGCAGTGCTAGTGGCATTAGCGGGCCCGGGGAGCTGTTTTTT. Residues: CSASGISGPGELFF.

The chain employs TRBV2 and TRBJ1-4; no clear D gene. Trimming removed 8 bases at V and 8 bases at J, with 12 bases between. CDR1 is SNHLY, CDR2 FYNNEI, per germline. This CDR3 spans 12 amino acids. The DNA for the CDR3 is TGTGCCAGCGACGGGCTCGGCGAAAAACTGTTTTTT. Protein product: CASDGLGEKLFF.

This chain connects TRBV25-1 to TRBJ2-3, with D uncertain. The ends were cut back, 3 bases at V and 7 bases at J, with 14 bases in the middle. CDR3 length equals 14 residues. Germline CDR1 and CDR2: MGHDK and SYGVNS. CDR3 region: CASSDPDPVYTQYF. The DNA for the CDR3 is TGTGCCAGCAGTGACCCGGACCCTGTATATACGCAGTATTTT.

The V and J genes are TRBV4-1 and TRBJ2-1, with 12 bases lining up with TRBD2. V lost 3 bases and J lost 8; bases outside the gene matches: 8. The germline gives CDR1 MGHRA, CDR2 YSYEKL. The CDR3 spans 16 residues. CDR3 coding DNA: TGCGCCAGCAGCCAGGGACTAGCGGGCTCTTGGGATGAGCAGTTCTTC. This translates into CASSQGLAGSWDEQFF.

This chain connects TRBV18 to TRBJ1-2; a weak D match, TRBD1 (5 bases). The CDR3 consists of 14 residues. Germline V gene sequence: CDR1 KGHSH, CDR2 LQKENI. V was cut by 2 bases and J by 7 bases, with 14 bases left in between. The CDR3 nucleotides read TGTGCCAGCTCACCAGATGGGGGGAGCGGTGGCTACACCTTC. This translates into CASSPDGGSGGYTF.

The rearrangement joins TRBV19 to TRBJ2-3, with 11 bases that match TRBD2. The CDR3 contains 21 residues. J lost 1 base, V lost 3 bases, and 18 bases had no gene match. The germline V gene encodes CDR1 LNHDA and CDR2 SQIVND (reference sequence). CDR3 region: CASSINPPGLAGLGGTDTQYF. Written as DNA, the CDR3 is TGTGCCAGTAGTATCAACCCTCCTGGACTAGCGGGCCTGGGCGGCACAGATACGCAGTATTTT.

The V gene is TRBV5-1, the J gene TRBJ2-2, with 9 bases matching TRBD1. The CDR3 consists of 15 residues. Trimming cost V 0 bases and J 6 bases; bases outside gene matches: 3. In germline, CDR1 is SGHRS, CDR2 YFSETQ. The CDR3 DNA sequence: TGCGCCAGCAGCTTGGAAGGGACAGGGCCCGGGGAGCTGTTTTTT. Translation gives CASSLEGTGPGELFF. Variable domain in full (rest from reference TRBV5-1 and TRBJ2-2): KAGVTQTPRYLIKTRGQQVTLSCSPISGHRSVSWYQQTPGQGLQFLFEYFSETQRNKGNFPGRFSGRQFSNSRSEMNVSTLELGDSALYLCASSLEGTGPGELFFGEGSRLTVL.

In this sample, this clone turned up once. The chain combines TRBV3-1 (or the pseudogene TRBV3-2) with TRBJ2-3, with TRBD1 as a possible D gene (6 bases). V dropped 4 bases and J dropped 1 base, with 9 bases sitting between them. The germline V gene has CDR1 LGHDT and CDR2 YNNKEL (reference sequence). This CDR3 has 14 amino acids. The CDR3 region is CASSLGQGTDTQYF. Written as DNA, the CDR3 is TGTGCCAGCAGCCTGGGACAAGGCACAGATACGCAGTATTTT.

The chain has TRBV30 and TRBJ2-2, with D perhaps TRBD2 (6 bases). CDR1 and CDR2 (germline): GTSNPN, SVGIG (reference sequence). V shed 4 bases and J shed 6 bases, with 15 bases lying between them. CDR3 length: 14 amino acids. CDR3 in DNA: TGTGCCTGGATTCCTGGGTGGGGGGCCGGGGAGCTGTTTTTT. Its protein product is CAWIPGWGAGELFF.

The chain employs TRBV4-1 and TRBJ2-3; 11 nucleotides match TRBD1. The CDR3 runs 17 residues. After removal of 4 bases from V and 5 bases from J, the junction contained 11 bases not matched to a gene. CDR1 is MGHRA, CDR2 YSYEKL, per germline. The CDR3 is CASSPGRTGGLGDTQYF. The CDR3 DNA is TGCGCCAGCAGCCCCGGGAGGACAGGGGGCCTGGGAGATACGCAGTATTTT.